The next 15 T cell receptor beta chains were all read from a single sample in a study of blood T cell repertoires in COVID-19 (dated by TCRdb to 2020 to 2022). The receptor library was made with the immunoSEQ multiplex PCR assay. TCRdb provides this immuneACCESS table in a form limited to in-frame rearrangements. Some clones are lacking; in checked studies, under half of them reflect an unresolved V gene, and why the rest are absent is not known. The sample data list over 90,000 clones, and around 90% of these were observed just once. About 3% of the sample comes from the top ten. The sequenced sample consisted of peripheral blood. These receptors were taken from a man in his forties or fifties with active or convalescent COVID-19.

V and J are TRBV2 and TRBJ2-3; 8 positions match TRBD2. Germline V lookup: CDR1 SNHLY, CDR2 FYNNEI. The CDR3 runs to 15 residues. Trimming at V came to 7 bases and at J to 5 bases, leaving 11 bases not matched to a gene. The CDR3 region has the DNA TGTGCCAGCACCCATCAGCGGGGGCCCAGAGATACGCAGTATTTT. Translation gives CASTHQRGPRDTQYF.

This chain joins TRBV6-5 and TRBJ2-3; 8 bases are shared with TRBD2. The J segment lost 5 bases and the V segment lost 8 bases, leaving 9 bases of the junction unmatched. The length of the CDR3 is 14 residues. The germline V gene encodes CDR1 MNHEY and CDR2 SVGAGI. CDR3 sequence reads: CASYNGGVIDTQYF. The DNA for the CDR3 is TGTGCCAGCTATAACGGGGGGGTTATAGATACGCAGTATTTT.

The chain is built from TRBV10-2 and TRBJ1-1; TRBD1 is a possible D gene (6 bases). The length of the CDR3 is 15 residues. The ends were cut back, 6 bases at V and 0 bases at J, with 14 bases in the middle. Germline V gene sequence: CDR1 WSHSY, CDR2 SAAADI. The CDR3 DNA reads TGCGCCAGCAGCGCACAGGGTTCCATGAACACTGAAGCTTTCTTT. It is translated as CASSAQGSMNTEAFF.

The chain carries TRBV4-2 and TRBJ2-5, with D maybe TRBD1 (5 bases). CDR1 and CDR2 (germline): LGHNA, YNFKEQ. With 2 bases removed from V and 4 bases from J, the gap between germline ends came to 8 bases. The CDR3 spans 13 residues. The CDR3 sequence: CASSQNTGETQYF. CDR3 nucleotides: TGTGCCAGCAGCCAAAATACAGGAGAGACCCAGTACTTC.

The chain joins TRBV10-1 to TRBJ2-3; D possibly corresponds to TRBD1 (5 bases). Trimming cost V 5 bases and J 3 bases, with 9 bases left between them. The CDR3 is made up of 13 amino acids. Germline CDR1 is WNHNN and CDR2 is SYGVQD (reference sequence). This chain's CDR3 is CASSFQGTDTQYF. The CDR3 DNA reads as TGCGCCAGCAGTTTTCAGGGAACAGATACGCAGTATTTT.

The chain is built from TRBV25-1 and TRBJ2-1; 11 nucleotides align to TRBD2. Germline CDR1 is MGHDK and CDR2 is SYGVNS. The CDR3 loop spans 13 amino acids. Trimming removed 6 bases from V and 7 bases from J; junction bases left unmatched: 2. This chain's CDR3 is CASRLAGVNEQFF. CDR3 DNA: TGTGCCAGCAGACTAGCGGGGGTTAATGAGCAGTTCTTC.

The rearrangement joins TRBV5-6 to TRBJ2-2; 7 bases agree with TRBD1. Germline values: CDR1 SGHDT, CDR2 YYEEEE. After removal of 4 bases from V and 4 bases from J, the junction contained 10 bases not matched to a gene. The CDR3 loop spans 16 amino acids. The CDR3 reads CASSLDRSLFTGELFF. As DNA, the CDR3 is TGTGCCAGCAGCCTGGACAGGAGCTTATTCACCGGGGAGCTGTTTTTT.

The V gene is TRBV7-2, the J gene TRBJ2-7; tentative D call: TRBD1 (6 bases). This CDR3 comprises 15 residues. Germline loops: CDR1 SGHTA, CDR2 FQGNSA. V was pared by 5 bases and J by 3 bases, with 17 bases between. CDR3 bases: TGTGCCAGCAGCCTCCAAAGGGACACCTACTACGAGCAGTACTTC. Protein: CASSLQRDTYYEQYF. Variable domain in full (rest from reference TRBV7-2 and TRBJ2-7): GAGVSQSPSNKVTEKGKDVELRCDPISGHTALYWYRQSLGQGLEFLIYFQGNSAPDKSGLPSDRFSAERTGGSVSTLTIQRTQQEDSAVYLCASSLQRDTYYEQYFGPGTRLTVT.

This clone was observed a few times. This chain joins TRBV28 and TRBJ2-7; 9 bases are a match to TRBD2. V lost 6 bases, J lost 0 bases, and 9 bases stayed unmatched. The V gene's germline CDR1 is MDHEN and CDR2 SYDVKM. This CDR3 is built from 16 residues. The CDR3 coding sequence is TGTGCCAGCAGGTCTACCGGGACTAGCCTCTCCTACGAGCAGTACTTC. This codes for CASRSTGTSLSYEQYF.

This sequence joins TRBV10-3 and TRBJ2-1; D is unclear. Germline V lookup: CDR1 ENHRY, CDR2 SYGVKD. The CDR3 contains 15 residues. Trimming removed 0 bases at V and 0 bases at J, with 6 bases between. CDR3 sequence (DNA): TGTGCCATCAGTGAGTCGGGCGACTCCTACAATGAGCAGTTCTTC. It yields the protein CAISESGDSYNEQFF.

The chain is built from TRBV5-1 and TRBJ2-1; 10 nucleotides agree with TRBD2. Germline CDR1 reads SGHRS; CDR2 reads YFSETQ. Trimming cost V 0 bases and J 4 bases; bases outside gene matches: 1. CDR3 length: 15 amino acids. CDR3 DNA sequence: TGCGCCAGCAGCTTGGCTAGCGGGGGTTACAATGAGCAGTTCTTC. It translates to CASSLASGGYNEQFF.

The rearrangement links TRBV7-9 to TRBJ1-2, with TRBD1 matching over 7 bases. The CDR3 is 15 residues long. Germline-derived CDR1 and CDR2 are SEHNR and FQNEAQ (reference sequence). V shed 1 base and J 3 bases; nucleotides not matched to a gene: 5. CDR3 loop: CASSLVEGADYGYTF. The CDR3 nucleotides read TGTGCCAGCAGCTTAGTAGAGGGGGCTGACTATGGCTACACCTTC.

The V and J genes are TRBV10-3 and TRBJ1-5; the match to TRBD1 covers 8 bases. Germline V CDR1 and CDR2: ENHRY, SYGVKD. The CDR3 loop spans 12 amino acids. The V and J ends lost 6 bases and 5 bases, in that order; junction bases with no gene match: 0. CDR3: CAIRGQDQPQHF. The CDR3 DNA reads as TGTGCCATCAGGGGACAGGATCAGCCCCAGCATTTT.

The V and J genes are TRBV27 and TRBJ2-2; no clear D gene. V lost 4 bases, J lost 3 bases, and 3 bases lay in between. Germline V gene sequence: CDR1 MNHEY, CDR2 SMNVEV (reference sequence). This CDR3 contains 12 residues. CDR3 residues: CASSSYTGELFF. The CDR3 bases are TGTGCCAGCAGTTCCTACACCGGGGAGCTGTTTTTT.

The chain recombines TRBV5-6 with TRBJ2-7; 8 positions match TRBD1. This CDR3 comprises 14 residues. The germline V gene has CDR1 SGHDT and CDR2 YYEEEE. Trimming cost V 3 bases and J 1 base; bases outside gene matches: 3. The CDR3 DNA follows: TGTGCCAGCAGCTGGGGGGACAGGTCCTACGAGCAGTACGTC. As protein: CASSWGDRSYEQYV.